These T cell receptor beta chains were read from a single sample in a study of regulatory T cells in long-lasting Graves disease. MiXCR, run by TCRdb on the multiplex PCR reads, gives a single entry per CDR3 protein. Of about 400,000 distinct CDR3 sequences in the sample, 15% were seen once. This sample also appeared in a second study, on T cells in Graves' hyperthyroidism and ophthalmopathy.

The material was peripheral blood mononuclear cells (PBMCs), obtained at new diagnosis, from a patient treated with antithyroid drugs. The receptor set was obtained from a woman aged 40 to 50 with Graves disease. CDR3s include the opening cysteine and the closing phenylalanine or tryptophan. The D gene is left open where the match is weak. Expanded clones get a size class; other rows say once, few or many, or leave the size out.

V,D,J,size,DNA,CDR3
TRBV6-2/TRBV6-3,TRBD1,TRBJ1-5,NA,TGTGCCAGCAGTTCCCGGACAGGGGGACGGCAGCCCCAGCATTTT,CASSSRTGGRQPQHF
TRBV11-1,NA,TRBJ1-5,many,TGTGCCAGCAGCCCCGCAGGGGAGGATCAGCCCCAGCATTTT,CASSPAGEDQPQHF
TRBV6-2/TRBV6-3,NA,TRBJ2-2,NA,TGTGCCAGCAGTTATTTGAAGGGTGACACCGGGGAGCTGTTTTTT,CASSYLKGDTGELFF
TRBV12-3/TRBV12-4,TRBD2,TRBJ2-3,few,TGTGCCAGCAGTCGACTAGCGGGAGACGCAGATACGCAGTATTTT,CASSRLAGDADTQYF
TRBV20-1,TRBD2,TRBJ2-2,NA,TGCAGTGTCACTAGCGGGGACACCGGGGAGCTGTTTTTT,CSVTSGDTGELFF
TRBV12-3/TRBV12-4,TRBD2,TRBJ2-7,many,TGTGCCAGCAGTTTAGGGGTAGCGGGAGCCACCTACGAGCAGTACTTC,CASSLGVAGATYEQYF
TRBV5-6,NA,TRBJ2-1,few,TGTGCCAGCAGCTTGGAAGGCGAGGTGTCGTACAATGAGCAGTTCTTC,CASSLEGEVSYNEQFF
TRBV9,TRBD2,TRBJ2-7,many,TGTGCCAGCAGCGCGACTAGCGACTCCTACGAGCAGTACTTC,CASSATSDSYEQYF
TRBV5-1,TRBD2,TRBJ2-7,few,TGCGCCAGCAGCTCCGGACTAGCGGGAGATCGCGAGCAGTACTTC,CASSSGLAGDREQYF
TRBV6-4,NA,TRBJ1-3,NA,TGTGCCAGCAGACGGGACGGAAGCTCTGGAAACACCATATATTTT,CASRRDGSSGNTIYF
TRBV6-2/TRBV6-3,TRBD2,TRBJ2-1,many,TGTGCCAGCAGTGTTCTAGCGGTCGTGAATGAGCAGTTCTTC,CASSVLAVVNEQFF
TRBV28,NA,TRBJ1-3,many,TGTGCCAGCAAGCGGGATCCCTCTGGAAACACCATATATTTT,CASKRDPSGNTIYF
TRBV19,TRBD2,TRBJ2-5,many,TGTGCCAGTAGTATTGTAGGACTAGCGGGAGACGGGACCCAGTACTTC,CASSIVGLAGDGTQYF
TRBV20-1,NA,TRBJ2-3,many,TGCAGTGCTAGAGATTGGGGCGACTCCGCGGGGTCGGATACGCAGTATTTT,CSARDWGDSAGSDTQYF
TRBV7-7,TRBD2,TRBJ2-1,many,TGTGCTAGCTCGGCGGGAGGATCCTACAATGAGCAGTTCTTC,CASSAGGSYNEQFF
TRBV28,TRBD1,TRBJ2-1,many,TGTGCCAGCAGATCCTCTACAGGGGTCCATGAGCAGTTCTTC,CASRSSTGVHEQFF
TRBV3-1,TRBD1,TRBJ1-3,NA,TGTGCCAGCAGCCGCGGACAGGGGGCTTATGGAAACACCATATATTTT,CASSRGQGAYGNTIYF
TRBV3-1,TRBD2,TRBJ2-5,NA,TGTGCCAGCAGCCTAGGGACTAGCGGGGTCCAAGAGACCCAGTACTTC,CASSLGTSGVQETQYF
TRBV11-2,NA,TRBJ2-1,many,TGTGCCAGCAGCTTTACGAGCGATGAGCAGTTCTTC,CASSFTSDEQFF
TRBV20-1,TRBD1,TRBJ2-7,NA,TGCAGTGCTACCTCACCCGACAGGGGTGTGGACGAGCAGTACTTC,CSATSPDRGVDEQYF
TRBV4-1,TRBD1,TRBJ2-7,many,TGCGCCAGCAGCCAGGTCGACAGGGGACGGGGTTACGAGCAGTACTTC,CASSQVDRGRGYEQYF
TRBV7-9,NA,TRBJ1-2,NA,TGTGCCAGCAGCCGAGGACAATCTGGCTACACCTTC,CASSRGQSGYTF
TRBV28,NA,TRBJ2-5,many,TGTGCCAGCACCCCACCCGGGTACCAAGAGACCCAGTACTTC,CASTPPGYQETQYF
TRBV13,TRBD2,TRBJ2-3,many,TGTGCCAGTAGACGCGGGGGTTGGAGCACAGATACGCAGTATTTT,CASRRGGWSTDTQYF
TRBV12-5,TRBD2,TRBJ2-1,NA,TGTGCTAGTGGTTTCATCATTCCGGGACTAGCGGGGGACAATGAGCAGTTCTTC,CASGFIIPGLAGDNEQFF
TRBV6-1,NA,TRBJ2-2,few,TGTGCCAGCAGCGAGGACCTGAACACCGGGGAGCTGTTTTTT,CASSEDLNTGELFF
TRBV27,TRBD1,TRBJ2-4,many,TGTGCCAGCAGTTCAAAGACAGGGGGCGCGTCGCACATTCAGTACTTC,CASSSKTGGASHIQYF
TRBV11-2,NA,TRBJ2-3,many,TGTGCCAGCAGCTTAGGTGGGGCTGGCCTTGGGGATACGCAGTATTTT,CASSLGGAGLGDTQYF
TRBV11-2,TRBD1,TRBJ1-2,many,TGTGCCAGCAGCTCATACGGGACAGGTCGGGGCTATGGCTACACCTTC,CASSSYGTGRGYGYTF
TRBV10-3,NA,TRBJ1-1,few,TGTGCCATCACCAGGGATCTTTCGGACACTGAAGCTTTCTTT,CAITRDLSDTEAFF
TRBV12-3/TRBV12-4,TRBD1,TRBJ2-3,many,TGTGCCAGCAGCTTTTTTGGACAGGGGTTAGCAGATACGCAGTATTTT,CASSFFGQGLADTQYF
TRBV11-3,NA,TRBJ2-5,many,TGTGCCAGCAGCTTCCGACAGTACCAAGAGACCCAGTACTTC,CASSFRQYQETQYF
TRBV9,TRBD2,TRBJ2-3,many,TGTGCCAGCAGCGTAGCAGGGTCTAGCGGTACAGATACGCAGTATTTT,CASSVAGSSGTDTQYF
TRBV28,NA,TRBJ2-1,NA,TGTGCCAGCAGTCCATCACACAATGAGCAGTTCTTC,CASSPSHNEQFF
TRBV19,NA,TRBJ1-3,few,TGTGCCAGTAGCAGGGGACGCCTGGATAACACCATATATTTT,CASSRGRLDNTIYF
TRBV11-2,NA,TRBJ1-1,many,TGTGCCAGCAGCTTAGGATTGGGGGCGCGGAACACTGAAGCTTTCTTT,CASSLGLGARNTEAFF
TRBV12-3/TRBV12-4,TRBD2,TRBJ2-1,many,TGTGCCAGCAGTTTTGCTAGCGGGAGAAGGTCCTACAATGAGCAGTTCTTC,CASSFASGRRSYNEQFF
TRBV2,TRBD1,TRBJ1-5,many,TGTGCCAGCAGTGATGGGACAGCATTGGATGGCAATCAGCCCCAGCATTTT,CASSDGTALDGNQPQHF
TRBV15,NA,TRBJ2-7,many,TGTGCCACGGGGGTCAGCTTACCCTCCTACGAGCAGTACTTC,CATGVSLPSYEQYF
TRBV7-9,NA,TRBJ2-1,many,TGTGCCAGCAGCTCGGCGACAGTTACCCCAGGATTAGAGTCCTACAATGAGCAGTTCTTC,CASSSATVTPGLESYNEQFF
TRBV9,NA,TRBJ2-3,few,TGTGCTAGCGCGGCCCCGGGCGGTACGCAGTATTTT,CASAAPGGTQYF
TRBV27,TRBD2,TRBJ2-7,once,TGTGCCAGCAGTCAGCGGGGTCCCTACGAGCAGTACTTC,CASSQRGPYEQYF
TRBV11-3,TRBD2,TRBJ2-1,many,TGTGCCAGCAGCCCAATCCCCGGCGGGAGTAATGAGCAGTTCTTC,CASSPIPGGSNEQFF